These 7 T cell receptor beta chains were sequenced from one sample in a study of OX40 agonist ivuxolimab in advanced cancers. The repertoire was sequenced with immunoSEQ multiplex PCR; TCRdb's copy has only in-frame clones and lacks some. This table holds 40,000 to 45,000 clones, 80% found once. The sequences come from CD4+ or CD8+ T cells sorted from blood, collected in a trial of the OX40 agonist ivuxolimab. These receptors were collected from an adult with an advanced solid tumor such as melanoma, head and neck, liver or kidney cancer.

The sample holds one count of this clone. The genes are TRBV27 and TRBJ1-6; 7 positions agree with TRBD1. The V and J ends lost 3 bases and 8 bases, in that order; junction bases with no gene match: 4. There are 14 residues in the CDR3. The germline gives CDR1 MNHEY, CDR2 SMNVEV (reference sequence). In DNA, the CDR3 is TGTGCCAGCAGTTTTACAGGGGTTTATTCACCCCTCCACTTT. Its translation: CASSFTGVYSPLHF.

V and J are TRBV7-2 and TRBJ2-5, with D perhaps assigned TRBD1 or TRBD2 (5 bases each). There are 13 residues in the CDR3. Germline V gene sequence: CDR1 SGHTA, CDR2 FQGNSA. Deletions cut 5 bases from V and 2 bases from J, with 9 bases between. The CDR3 nucleotides read TGTGCCAGCAGCAGGGACCGACAAGAGACCCAGTACTTC. Translating gives CASSRDRQETQYF.

This chain connects TRBV6-1 to TRBJ1-1, with D hard to call. The V end was cut by 6 bases, the J end by 4 bases, with 12 bases between. CDR1 and CDR2 (germline): MNHNS, SASEGT. The CDR3 spans 13 residues. The CDR3 DNA reads as TGTGCCAGCAGCCTCTTCTTTGGCACTGAAGCTTTCTTT. Translating gives CASSLFFGTEAFF.

This chain uses TRBV6-1 with TRBJ2-7, with D maybe TRBD1 (6 bases). This CDR3 region has 13 residues. The germline V gene encodes CDR1 MNHNS and CDR2 SASEGT. The ends were cut back, 8 bases at V and 3 bases at J, with 14 bases in the middle. CDR3 DNA sequence: TGTGCCAGCTCGACGACAGGAATCTACGAGCAGTACTTC. Its translation is CASSTTGIYEQYF.

V usage is TRBV18 and J usage is TRBJ1-1, with D unclear. The ends were cut back, 5 bases at V and 4 bases at J, with 17 bases in the middle. The length of the CDR3 is 15 residues. The germline V gene encodes CDR1 KGHSH and CDR2 LQKENI. CDR3 DNA: TGTGCCAGCTCATACCAAACGGGCCCGGGCACTGAAGCTTTCTTT. Protein product: CASSYQTGPGTEAFF.

V and J are TRBV7-9 and TRBJ1-1; no reliable D call. Germline lookup yields CDR1 SEHNR and CDR2 FQNEAQ (reference sequence). The CDR3 extends over 15 amino acids. The V end lost 3 bases, the J end lost 0 bases, and 11 bases lay between the germline ends. CDR3 in DNA: TGTGCCAGCAGCTTCGTGTCTGGGTTGAACACTGAAGCTTTCTTT. This encodes CASSFVSGLNTEAFF. Full variable domain (outside the CDR3, taken from reference TRBV7-9 and TRBJ1-1): DTGVSQNPRHKITKRGQNVTFRCDPISEHNRLYWYRQTLGQGPEFLTYFQNEAQLEKSRLLSDRFSAERPKGSFSTLEIQRTEQGDSAMYLCASSFVSGLNTEAFFGQGTRLTVV.

The chain links TRBV6-6 to TRBJ2-6; D not certain. Germline V CDR1 and CDR2: MNHNY, SVGAGI (reference sequence). With 0 bases removed from V and 0 bases from J, the gap between germline ends came to 6 bases. The CDR3 totals 16 residues. Here the CDR3 reads CASSYSINSGANVLTF. CDR3 coding DNA: TGTGCCAGCAGTTACTCGATTAACTCTGGGGCCAACGTCCTGACTTTC.